This T cell receptor beta chain was documented in a study of post-analysis software for immune sequencing data. Concerning this clonotype itself: What it binds is unknown.

The study, taken as a whole, reports: Compared with controls, patients had more of roughly five TRBV segments, including TRBV5-6, TRBV5-1 and TRBV20-1.

The TCR beta cDNA libraries carried unique molecular identifiers. T cells numbering about 0.9 to 11 million yielded cDNA molecules that totaled approximately 500,000. TCRdb independently ran MiXCR on the PCR reads; one entry per CDR3 protein. The top ten clones hold under 2% of a sample with fewer than 700,000 distinct CDR3 sequences, 44% of them seen once. Trimming cost V 5 bases and J 3 bases; bases outside gene matches: 11. This CDR3 contains 16 residues. Sequencing was done on a sample of blood. The chain employs TRBV12-3 or TRBV12-4 and TRBJ1-2, with 8 nucleotides matching TRBD1. The receptor's source is a girl aged 5-17 years with multiple sclerosis. This CDR3 reads CASSPTDRAFYYGYTF. The CDR3 bases are TGTGCCAGCAGTCCCACGGACAGGGCCTTTTACTATGGCTACACCTTC.